Listed below are T cell receptor beta chains from one sample, sequenced in a study of blood T cell repertoires in COVID-19. Clones were read by immunoSEQ multiplex PCR, and TCRdb kept only the in-frame ones, dropping some. Of fewer than 350,000 clones in the sample, around 90% were seen once. Material: peripheral blood. These receptors were collected from a woman in her 30s with COVID-19, enrolled during active disease. Both conserved end residues are part of each CDR3. A D gene is named only where the DNA matches it firmly. Size is omitted from some rows. Given values are once, few, many or a class for expanded clones.

clone_size j_call v_call d_call cdr3_nt cdr3_aa
- TRBJ1-1 TRBV5-4 - TGTGCCAGCAGCCCTCGTGACACTGAAGCTTTCTTT CASSPRDTEAFF
- TRBJ2-7 TRBV24-1 - TGTGCCACCGGAGGGGGCCCGAACTACGAGCAGTACTTC CATGGGPNYEQYF
- TRBJ2-1 TRBV27 TRBD2 TGTGCCAGCAGTTCCCCGAGCGGGGGGTCTTACAATGAGCAGTTCTTC CASSSPSGGSYNEQFF
once TRBJ2-3 TRBV18 - TGTGCCAGCTCACCATTGGCCAGCGGCCGCACAGATACGCAGTATTTT CASSPLASGRTDTQYF
once TRBJ2-1 TRBV4-1 TRBD1 TGCGCCAGCAGCCAAGCGACAGGGGGCTATGAGCAGTTCTTC CASSQATGGYEQFF
- TRBJ1-2 TRBV19 - TGTGCCAGTAGTACGGGAGGAAACTATGGCTACACCTTC CASSTGGNYGYTF
- TRBJ1-6 TRBV6-1 - TGTGCCAGCAGTTCGGTAAAACATAATTCACCCCTCCACTTT CASSSVKHNSPLHF
few TRBJ2-2 TRBV15 - TGTGCCACCAGCAGGGTAGCCGGCACCGGGGAGCTGTTTTTT CATSRVAGTGELFF
- TRBJ2-2 TRBV29-1 - TGCAGCGTTGTCGCAGGAGGGACCGGGGAGCTGTTTTTT CSVVAGGTGELFF
- TRBJ2-2 TRBV19 TRBD1 TGTGCCAGTCGCAGGGGGCAGGTCACCGGGGAGCTGTTTTTT CASRRGQVTGELFF
- TRBJ2-7 TRBV6-5 - TGTGCCAGCAGTAGGGGCGGGGCCACCTACGAGCAGTACTTC CASSRGGATYEQYF
- TRBJ1-1 TRBV10-2 - TGCGCCAGCAGTGATGACTGGAACACTGAAGCTTTCTTT CASSDDWNTEAFF
- TRBJ2-4 TRBV27 - TGTGCCAGCAGTTTATTCAGGGGCGGCGGTGGAGCCAAAAACATTCAGTACTTC CASSLFRGGGGAKNIQYF
few TRBJ2-7 TRBV7-9 - TGTGCCAGCAGCTTAAGCCGCGACGAGCAGTACTTC CASSLSRDEQYF
- TRBJ2-1 TRBV2 - TGTGCCAGCAGTTCCTCTTTGAGCTCCTACAATGAGCAGTTCTTC CASSSSLSSYNEQFF
- TRBJ2-7 TRBV2 TRBD2 TGTGCCAGCCGACTAGCGGGAGACCACGAGCAGTACTTC CASRLAGDHEQYF
- TRBJ2-4 TRBV19 - TGTGCCAGTAGTGGGGCGGTTCCTGGCAGAAACATTCAGTACTTC CASSGAVPGRNIQYF
once TRBJ1-6 TRBV28 TRBD1 TGTGCCAGCAGTCTGACAGGGATGGATTCACCCCTCCACTTT CASSLTGMDSPLHF
- TRBJ2-1 TRBV7-8 TRBD2 TGTGCCAGCAGCTTAGTTTTGGCGGGAGGGAGGGAGCAGTTCTTC CASSLVLAGGREQFF
- TRBJ2-1 TRBV10-2 TRBD2 TGCGCCAGCAGTGAGTGGCTAGCGGGAGAGCAGTTCTTC CASSEWLAGEQFF
- TRBJ2-7 TRBV5-5 - TGTGCCAGCAGCACCGGACACTACGAGCAGTACTTC CASSTGHYEQYF
- TRBJ1-1 TRBV5-4 TRBD1 TGTGCCAGCAGCCGGGACAGGGGGCCCACTGAAGCTTTCTTT CASSRDRGPTEAFF
- TRBJ2-3 TRBV7-6 - TGTGCCAGCAGCTTAGACAGGGGCACAGATACGCAGTATTTT CASSLDRGTDTQYF
- TRBJ2-7 TRBV24-1 TRBD1 TGTGCCACCAGTGACCCGGGACAGGGGAGGTACGAGCAGTACTTC CATSDPGQGRYEQYF
- TRBJ1-4 TRBV30 - TGTGCCTGGAGTCTCCCCACGGGACAATTCGAAAAACTGTTTTTT CAWSLPTGQFEKLFF
- TRBJ1-1 TRBV30 - TGTGCCTGGAGTCCCCCCCCGCAGGGTAACACTGAAGCTTTCTTT CAWSPPPQGNTEAFF
- TRBJ1-2 TRBV11-1 - TGTGCCAGCAGCCCCCTCGAGGGCGGACGATTTGACGGCTACACCTTC CASSPLEGGRFDGYTF
- TRBJ2-7 TRBV6-5 TRBD2 TGTGCCAGCAGTTACTCCGTACTAGCGGGAGATTTTGTGCAGTACTTC CASSYSVLAGDFVQYF
- TRBJ2-7 TRBV5-1 TRBD2 TGCGCCAGCAGCTTGGCGGTAGCGGGAGAAGGGGGCGAGCAGTACTTC CASSLAVAGEGGEQYF
- TRBJ1-6 TRBV5-4 - TGTGCCAGCAGCTCGGGGGGGACAATTGATAATTCACCCCTCCACTTT CASSSGGTIDNSPLHF
- TRBJ2-1 TRBV20-1 TRBD2 TGCAGTGCTAGTGACTGGGGACTAGCGGGACCAAATGAGCAGTTCTTC CSASDWGLAGPNEQFF
few TRBJ2-2 TRBV11-2 - TGTGCCAGCAGCCCCTCCCGGGGCGGGGAGCTGTTTTTT CASSPSRGGELFF
few TRBJ1-4 TRBV4-3 TRBD1 TGCGCCAGCAGCCAAGGCTCAGGGGGGTATGAAAAACTGTTTTTT CASSQGSGGYEKLFF
once TRBJ2-2 TRBV3-1/TRBV3-2 TRBD2 TGTGCCAGCAGCCTAGCGGGAGGGCCTTCTCTCGCCGGGGAGCTGTTTTTT CASSLAGGPSLAGELFF
- TRBJ2-1 TRBV7-2 TRBD2 TGTGCCAGCAGTTCCGGACTAGCGGGAGGGGGAGAGCAGTTCTTC CASSSGLAGGGEQFF
- TRBJ2-3 TRBV7-2 - TGTGCCAGCAGCGCATGGGGCCGGATCCCCACAGATACGCAGTATTTT CASSAWGRIPTDTQYF
once TRBJ1-4 TRBV25-1 TRBD1 TGTGCCAGCAGTGAATACGGGACAGAGGGTGAAAAACTGTTTTTT CASSEYGTEGEKLFF
- TRBJ2-7 TRBV7-8 TRBD2 TGTGCCAGCAGCTTAGCGGGGGGGGACTACGAGCAGTACTTC CASSLAGGDYEQYF
- TRBJ1-6 TRBV5-1 TRBD1 TGCGCCAGCAGCCCGGGACAGTATAATTCACCCCTCCACTTT CASSPGQYNSPLHF
- TRBJ1-1 TRBV5-1 TRBD1 TGCGCCAGCAGCTATGGGACAGGGGGGCCAGCTTTCTTT CASSYGTGGPAFF
- TRBJ2-5 TRBV10-3 - TGTGCCATCAGGGCGGGCGGTGTAATCGAGACCCAGTACTTC CAIRAGGVIETQYF
- TRBJ2-3 TRBV19 TRBD2 TGTGCCAGTAGTATCCCTCGGACTAGCGGAGTCACAGATACGCAGTATTTT CASSIPRTSGVTDTQYF
- TRBJ2-7 TRBV15 TRBD2 TGTGCCACCAGCAGAGATCTTAGCGGGAGCAACGAGCAGTACTTC CATSRDLSGSNEQYF
once TRBJ1-2 TRBV7-9 - TGTGCCAGCAGCATGACAGATCTGGGCGGATATGGCTACACCTTC CASSMTDLGGYGYTF
few TRBJ2-7 TRBV14 TRBD2 TGTGCCAGCAGCCAGACCAGACTAGCGGCCTACGAGCAGTACTTC CASSQTRLAAYEQYF
- TRBJ2-3 TRBV11-3 TRBD1 TGTGCCAGCAGCCTTGGACAGGGAGACGGGACAGATACGCAGTATTTT CASSLGQGDGTDTQYF
- TRBJ1-6 TRBV5-1 - TGCGCCAGCAGCTTGGCCAGGGATGATTCACCCCTCCACTTT CASSLARDDSPLHF
- TRBJ2-5 TRBV6-4 - TGTGCCAGCAGTGACACACGCCCCCAGAAAGAGACCCAGTACTTC CASSDTRPQKETQYF
- TRBJ1-4 TRBV2 - TGTGCCAGCAGCGACGACAGCGCAACTAATGAAAAACTGTTTTTT CASSDDSATNEKLFF
- TRBJ1-3 TRBV7-9 - TGTGCCAGCAGCTCACAGGGAAACACCATATATTTT CASSSQGNTIYF
few TRBJ2-1 TRBV6-4 TRBD2 TGTGCCAGCAGTGATGCGGGAGGAGGGGATGAGCAGTTCTTC CASSDAGGGDEQFF
- TRBJ2-2 TRBV5-1 - TGCGCCAGCAGCCTGACTAGTTGGAACACCGGGGAGCTGTTTTTT CASSLTSWNTGELFF
- TRBJ1-3 TRBV20-1 - TGCAGTGCTAGTAGGAGGGACTCTGGAAACACCATATATTTT CSASRRDSGNTIYF
- TRBJ2-7 TRBV25-1 TRBD1 TGTGCCAGCAGTGACCCGACAGGGGGCGAGTACGAGCAGTACTTC CASSDPTGGEYEQYF
- TRBJ1-2 TRBV5-1 TRBD1 TGCGCCAGCAGCTTGGGTAACAGGGGGATCTATGGCTACACCTTC CASSLGNRGIYGYTF